This record looks at one T cell receptor beta chain sequence and its context. The CDR3 contains 15 residues. In germline, CDR1 is SGHNT, CDR2 YYREEE (reference sequence). The V gene lost 1 base and the J gene lost 6 bases, with 13 bases spanning the gap. The data are from a study of blood T cell repertoires in COVID-19. Method: immunoSEQ multiplex PCR; TCRdb's copy keeps in-frame clones and lacks some. The table lists 350,000 to 400,000 clones, about nine tenths of them singletons. In terms of age and location, participants ranged from roughly 18 to 95 years and lived in about 25 US areas. Researchers sorted participants into cohorts using their self-reported clinical history. Two negative PCRs, clearance, or symptom resolution were required of recovered Cohort 3 donors.

Specimen: PBMCs or T cells enriched from blood (not recorded which). The clonotype comes from a woman in her twenties or thirties who had recovered from COVID-19. The chain has TRBV5-4 and TRBJ1-4; a weak D match, TRBD1 (6 bases). The CDR3 protein is CASSLRPGAYEKLFF. For the CDR3, the DNA is TGTGCCAGCAGCTTGCGTCCAGGGGCATATGAAAAACTGTTTTTT.